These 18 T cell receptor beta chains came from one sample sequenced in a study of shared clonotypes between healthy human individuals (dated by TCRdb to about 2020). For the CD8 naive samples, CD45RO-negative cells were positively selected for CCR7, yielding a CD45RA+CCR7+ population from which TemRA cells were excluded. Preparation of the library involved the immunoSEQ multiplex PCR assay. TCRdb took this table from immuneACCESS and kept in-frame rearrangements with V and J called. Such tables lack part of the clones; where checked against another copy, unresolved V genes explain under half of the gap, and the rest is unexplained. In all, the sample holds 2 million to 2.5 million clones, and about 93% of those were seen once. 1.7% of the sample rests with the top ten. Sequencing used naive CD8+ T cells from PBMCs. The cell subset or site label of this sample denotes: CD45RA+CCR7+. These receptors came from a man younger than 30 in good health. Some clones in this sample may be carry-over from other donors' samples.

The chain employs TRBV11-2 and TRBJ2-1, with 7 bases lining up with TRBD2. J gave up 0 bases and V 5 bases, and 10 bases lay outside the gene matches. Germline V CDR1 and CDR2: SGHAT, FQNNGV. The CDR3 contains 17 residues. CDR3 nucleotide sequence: TGTGCCAGCAGCCCGGGGGGAGGTTTAAGCTCCTACAATGAGCAGTTCTTC. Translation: CASSPGGGLSSYNEQFF.

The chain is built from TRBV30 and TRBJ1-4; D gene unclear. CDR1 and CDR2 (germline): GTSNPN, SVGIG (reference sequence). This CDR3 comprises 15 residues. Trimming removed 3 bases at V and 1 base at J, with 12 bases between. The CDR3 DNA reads TGTGCCTGGAGCGTGCTCCGGGGAACTAATGAAAAACTGTTTTTT. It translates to CAWSVLRGTNEKLFF.

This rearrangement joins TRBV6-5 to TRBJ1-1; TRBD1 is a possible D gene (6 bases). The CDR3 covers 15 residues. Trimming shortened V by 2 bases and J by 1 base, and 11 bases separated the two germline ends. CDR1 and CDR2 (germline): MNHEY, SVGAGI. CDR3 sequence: CASSYTMGQNTEAFF. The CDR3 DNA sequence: TGTGCCAGCAGTTACACTATGGGACAGAACACTGAAGCTTTCTTT.

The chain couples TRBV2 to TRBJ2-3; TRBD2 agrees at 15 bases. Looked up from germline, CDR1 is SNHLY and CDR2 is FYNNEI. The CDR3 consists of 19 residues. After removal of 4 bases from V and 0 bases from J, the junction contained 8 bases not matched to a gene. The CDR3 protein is CASSGTSGRVERSTDTQYF. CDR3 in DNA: TGTGCCAGCAGTGGGACTAGCGGGAGGGTTGAGCGGAGCACAGATACGCAGTATTTT. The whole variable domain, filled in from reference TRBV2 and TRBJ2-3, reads EPEVTQTPSHQVTQMGQEVILRCVPISNHLYFYWYRQILGQKVEFLVSFYNNEISEKSEIFDDQFSVERPDGSNFTLKIRSTKLEDSAMYFCASSGTSGRVERSTDTQYFGPGTRLTVL.

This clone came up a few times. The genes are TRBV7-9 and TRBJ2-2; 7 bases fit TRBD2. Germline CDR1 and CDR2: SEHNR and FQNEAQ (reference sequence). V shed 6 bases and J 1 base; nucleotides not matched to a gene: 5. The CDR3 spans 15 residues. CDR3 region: CASRQREGNTGELFF. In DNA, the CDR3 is TGTGCCAGCAGACAGAGGGAGGGGAACACCGGGGAGCTGTTTTTT.

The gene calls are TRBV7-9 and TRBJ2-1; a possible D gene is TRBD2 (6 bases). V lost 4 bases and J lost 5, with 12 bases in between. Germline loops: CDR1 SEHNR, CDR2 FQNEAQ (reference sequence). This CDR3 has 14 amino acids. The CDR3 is CASSWSGGDNEQFF. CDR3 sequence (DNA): TGTGCCAGCAGCTGGTCCGGGGGAGACAATGAGCAGTTCTTC.

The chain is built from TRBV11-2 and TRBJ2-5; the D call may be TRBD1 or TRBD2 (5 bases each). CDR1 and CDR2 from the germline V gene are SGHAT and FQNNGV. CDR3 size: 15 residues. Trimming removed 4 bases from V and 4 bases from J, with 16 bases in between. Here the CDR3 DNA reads TGTGCCAGCAGCTCCCGGGACCACGGGACAGAGACCCAGTACTTC. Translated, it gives CASSSRDHGTETQYF.

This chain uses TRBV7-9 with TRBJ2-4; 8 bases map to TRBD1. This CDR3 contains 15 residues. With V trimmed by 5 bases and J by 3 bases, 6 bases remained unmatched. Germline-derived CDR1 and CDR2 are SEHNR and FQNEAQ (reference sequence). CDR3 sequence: CASSAPTGDKNIQYF. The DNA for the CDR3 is TGTGCCAGCAGCGCACCGACAGGGGACAAAAACATTCAGTACTTC.

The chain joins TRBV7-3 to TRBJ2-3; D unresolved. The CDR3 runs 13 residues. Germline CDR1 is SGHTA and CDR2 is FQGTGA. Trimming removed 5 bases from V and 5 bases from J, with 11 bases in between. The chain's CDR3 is CASSQSLGDTQYF. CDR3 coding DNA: TGTGCCAGCAGCCAGTCCCTAGGAGATACGCAGTATTTT.

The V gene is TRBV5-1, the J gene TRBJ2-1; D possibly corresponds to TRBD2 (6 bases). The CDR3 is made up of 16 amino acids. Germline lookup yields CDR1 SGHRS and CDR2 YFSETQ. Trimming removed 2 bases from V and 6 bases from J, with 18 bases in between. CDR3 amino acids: CASSFEPGDVPNEQFF. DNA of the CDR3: TGCGCCAGCAGCTTTGAACCGGGAGACGTCCCCAATGAGCAGTTCTTC.

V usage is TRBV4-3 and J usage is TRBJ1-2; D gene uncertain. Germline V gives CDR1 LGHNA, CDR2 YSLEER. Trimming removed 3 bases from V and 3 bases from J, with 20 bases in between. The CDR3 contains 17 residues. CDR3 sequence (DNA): TGCGCCAGCAGCCATGCGCTAATCCGGGAAGCAGACTATGGCTACACCTTC. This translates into CASSHALIREADYGYTF.

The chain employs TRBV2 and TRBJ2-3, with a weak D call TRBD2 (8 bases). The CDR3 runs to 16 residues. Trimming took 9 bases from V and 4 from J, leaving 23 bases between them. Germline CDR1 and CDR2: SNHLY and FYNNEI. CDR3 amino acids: CASSGGTSVVPDTQYF. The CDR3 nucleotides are TGTGCCAGTTCAGGGGGGACTAGTGTTGTCCCAGATACGCAGTATTTT.

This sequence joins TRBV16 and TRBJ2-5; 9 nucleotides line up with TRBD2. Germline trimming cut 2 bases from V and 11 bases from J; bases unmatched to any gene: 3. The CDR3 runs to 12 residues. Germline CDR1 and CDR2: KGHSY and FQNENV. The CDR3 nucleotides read TGTGCCAGCAGCCAAACTAGCGGGCTGCAGTACTTC. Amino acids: CASSQTSGLQYF.

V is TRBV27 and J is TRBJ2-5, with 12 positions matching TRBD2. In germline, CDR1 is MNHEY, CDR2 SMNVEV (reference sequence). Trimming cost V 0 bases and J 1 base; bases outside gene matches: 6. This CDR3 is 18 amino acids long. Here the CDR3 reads CASSLSGGTSGPQETQYF. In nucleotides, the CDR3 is TGTGCCAGCAGTTTATCGGGTGGGACTAGCGGGCCCCAAGAGACCCAGTACTTC.

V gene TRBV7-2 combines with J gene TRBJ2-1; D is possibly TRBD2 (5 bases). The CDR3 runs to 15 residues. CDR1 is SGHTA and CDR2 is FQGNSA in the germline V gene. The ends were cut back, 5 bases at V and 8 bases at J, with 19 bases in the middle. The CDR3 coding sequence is TGTGCCAGCAGCGAAAAAAAAACTAGTTTCTATGAGCAGTTCTTC. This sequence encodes CASSEKKTSFYEQFF. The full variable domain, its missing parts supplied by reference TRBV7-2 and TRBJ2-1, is GAGVSQSPSNKVTEKGKDVELRCDPISGHTALYWYRQSLGQGLEFLIYFQGNSAPDKSGLPSDRFSAERTGGSVSTLTIQRTQQEDSAVYLCASSEKKTSFYEQFFGPGTRLTVL.

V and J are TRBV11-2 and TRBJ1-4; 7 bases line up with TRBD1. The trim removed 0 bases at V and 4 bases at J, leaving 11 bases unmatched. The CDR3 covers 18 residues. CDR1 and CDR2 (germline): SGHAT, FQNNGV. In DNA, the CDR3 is TGTGCCAGCAGCTTAGAGTCTGTAGGGGGCCGTAGTAATGAAAAACTGTTTTTT. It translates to CASSLESVGGRSNEKLFF. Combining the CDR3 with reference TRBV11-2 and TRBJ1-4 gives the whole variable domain EAGVAQSPRYKIIEKRQSVAFWCNPISGHATLYWYQQILGQGPKLLIQFQNNGVVDDSQLPKDRFSAERLKGVDSTLKIQPAKLEDSAVYLCASSLESVGGRSNEKLFFGSGTQLSVL.

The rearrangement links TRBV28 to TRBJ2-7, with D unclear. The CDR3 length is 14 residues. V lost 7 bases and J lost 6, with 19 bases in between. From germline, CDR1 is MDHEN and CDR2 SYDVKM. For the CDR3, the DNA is TGTGCCAGCAACATTGACCCTCCTAGGTCCGAGCAGTACTTC. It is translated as CASNIDPPRSEQYF.

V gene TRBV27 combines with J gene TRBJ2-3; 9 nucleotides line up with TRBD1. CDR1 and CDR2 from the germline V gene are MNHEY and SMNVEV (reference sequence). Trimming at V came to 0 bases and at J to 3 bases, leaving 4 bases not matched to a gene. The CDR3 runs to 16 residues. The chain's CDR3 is CASSLSGQGLTDTQYF. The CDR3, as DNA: TGTGCCAGCAGTTTATCGGGACAGGGTTTGACAGATACGCAGTATTTT.